This TCR beta chain was obtained from a study of identical twins. There are many counts of this clonotype. What it recognizes is unknown. Template switching added a universal primer site, and cDNA bore unique molecular identifiers. One entry per CDR3 protein, called by TCRdb with MiXCR from the 5' RACE reads. The table records 300,000 to 400,000 distinct CDR3 sequences, about 12% of them present only once. General observations from the study: Out-of-frame alpha sequences common to twins exhibited a surplus of low generation probability.

The CDR3 loop spans 19 amino acids. V was clipped by 3 bases and J by 0 bases; unmatched bases: 12. In germline, CDR1 is MDHEN, CDR2 SYDVKM. These same records also appear under a second study, on yellow fever vaccine responses in identical twins.

The sequenced sample was CD8+ T cells sorted from blood. The chain combines TRBV28 with TRBJ2-3; 10 bases are shared with TRBD2. The sequence was obtained from a woman aged 18-29 years in good health. The CDR3 reads CASSFLRGGLADSTDTQYF. The CDR3, as DNA: TGTGCCAGCAGTTTCCTTCGCGGAGGACTAGCGGATAGCACAGATACGCAGTATTTT. Full variable domain (rest looked up from reference TRBV28 and TRBJ2-3): DVKVTQSSRYLVKRTGEKVFLECVQDMDHENMFWYRQDPGLGLRLIYFSYDVKMKEKGDIPEGYSVSREKKERFSLILESASTNQTSMYLCASSFLRGGLADSTDTQYFGPGTRLTVL.